This T cell receptor (beta chain) came from a study of early T cells in non-severe SARS-CoV-2 infection (dated by TCRdb to 2020 to 2023). Describing the broader study: Bulk RNA from unsorted whole blood was used for TCR sequencing, so alpha and beta chains could not be paired. The paper as a whole reports these results and caveats: Matching against VDJdb was skewed toward anti-spike CD8 responses, likely underestimated virus-specific expansions, and missed private and CD4 specificities.

Set within a cohort of healthcare workers in London, UK, this nested case-control study involved weekly PCR testing of nasopharyngeal swabs along with blood sampling. Between 23 and 31 March 2020, the week of the UK lockdown, healthcare workers were enrolled and then followed up weekly for as long as 16 weeks. The CDR3, cysteine through phenylalanine, is 15 amino acids long. Of all the DNA, just the CDR3 is kept, 45 bases in frame from base 1. V is pared back by 2 bases and J by 0 bases, with 8 bases lying between the germline termini. Per the germline V gene, SGHTA is the CDR1 and FQGNSA is the CDR2. To prepare the library, 5' RACE was applied. Sequencing used a NextSeq 500. Unique molecular identifiers were attached to individual cDNA molecules in the TCR library protocol so that sequencing error and PCR bias could be corrected. Both TCR alpha and beta chains were sequenced, and tight co-correlation was observed between alpha and beta sequence abundances in each sample. Processing in the source paper ran as follows. Decombinator V4 was used to annotate the V gene, J gene and CDR3 of the TCR sequences. TCRs were defined as expanded if a significant change between any two time points was detected under a Poisson model with p below 0.0001. TCR abundances were normalised to the total number of TCRs sequenced in each sample and reported as counts per million. TRAV1-2 paired with TRAJ12, TRAJ20 or TRAJ33 defined MAIT TCRs, while TRAV10 paired with TRAJ18 defined iNKT TCRs. VDJdb, accessed 1 November 2021, was searched for CMV, EBV and SARS-CoV-2 annotated TCRs, with TCRs annotated for multiple antigens excluded. TCRdb cleaned the public reads at Q25 with fastp, built clones with MiXCR and kept in-frame beta chains. Rows merge per CDR3 protein into single entries with the most common DNA and genes. TCRdb's processing, not the study's, gives the V and J calls here. Present in this sample are tens of thousands of distinct CDR3 sequences, roughly 7.3% of which were seen just once. In total, the top ten clones hold 8% to 9.5% of the sample.

This clonotype was recorded many times. The antigen it recognizes is unknown. No qualities accompany the bases; no much larger clone lies one base away. The V and J genes are TRBV7-2 and TRBJ1-3, with the D gene not confidently named. The sequenced sample was whole blood. The clonotype was recovered from an adult who was a healthcare worker with PCR-confirmed SARS-CoV-2 infection or an uninfected control (not recorded which). Here is the DNA: TGTGCCAGCAGCTTACTCCCGAGCTCTGGAAACACCATATATTTT. This yields the protein CASSLLPSSGNTIYF. The CDR3 plus the reference TRBV7-2 and TRBJ1-3 genes for the other parts give the full variable domain: GAGVSQSPSNKVTEKGKDVELRCDPISGHTALYWYRQSLGQGLEFLIYFQGNSAPDKSGLPSDRFSAERTGGSVSTLTIQRTQQEDSAVYLCASSLLPSSGNTIYFGEGSWLTVV.